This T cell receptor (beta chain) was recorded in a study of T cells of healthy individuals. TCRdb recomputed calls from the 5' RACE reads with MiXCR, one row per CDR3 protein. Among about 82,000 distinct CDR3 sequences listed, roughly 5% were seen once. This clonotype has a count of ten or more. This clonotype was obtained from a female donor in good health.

The CDR3 is CASSPGLAGADTQYF. The CDR3 coding sequence is TGTGCCAGCAGCCCAGGACTAGCGGGAGCTGATACGCAGTATTTT. The chain is built from TRBV6-2 or TRBV6-3 and TRBJ2-3, with 13 positions matching TRBD2. The junction had 6 bases not matched to a gene; V was cut back by 6 bases and J by 6 bases. The CDR3 totals 15 residues. Germline CDR1 is MNHEY and CDR2 is SVGEGT.